This TCR beta chain is drawn from a study of blood T cell repertoires in COVID-19. Study-wide context: There were acute and convalescent COVID-19 samples, and they came from the United States, Italy and Spain. The analysed material was cDNA or gDNA that came from T cells, B-cell-depleted T cells, or PBMCs.

Per the study methods: Reference gene primer amplification gave nucleated cell count estimates. Only in-frame clones appear in the TCRdb table, and some are missing; sequencing was by immunoSEQ multiplex PCR. The DNA gave D and trimming, while V, J and clone size come from that table. The repertoire holds 130,000 to 150,000 clones, just under 85% seen once, with 3% to 3.5% in the top ten. The germline V gene has CDR1 SGHVS and CDR2 FQNEAQ. The ends lost 5 bases at V and 5 bases at J; junction bases unmatched: 14. This CDR3 has 16 amino acids. This receptor was identified in an elderly woman with acute or convalescent COVID-19. The specimen sequenced was peripheral blood. The rearrangement links TRBV7-8 to TRBJ1-2, with 7 positions matching TRBD1. The CDR3 here is CASSQHRQGSEYGYTF. Here the CDR3 DNA reads TGTGCCAGCAGCCAACATAGACAGGGTAGTGAGTATGGCTACACCTTC.